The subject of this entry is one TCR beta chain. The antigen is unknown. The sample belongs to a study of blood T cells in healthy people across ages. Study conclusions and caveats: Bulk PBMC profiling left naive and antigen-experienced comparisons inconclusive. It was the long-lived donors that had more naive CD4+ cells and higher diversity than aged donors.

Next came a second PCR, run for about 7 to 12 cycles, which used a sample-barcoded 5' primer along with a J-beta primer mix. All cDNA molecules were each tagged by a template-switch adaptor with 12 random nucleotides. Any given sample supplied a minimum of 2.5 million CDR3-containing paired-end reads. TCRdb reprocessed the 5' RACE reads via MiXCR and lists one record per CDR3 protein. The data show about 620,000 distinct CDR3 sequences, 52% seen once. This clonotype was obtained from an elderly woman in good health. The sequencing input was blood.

This CDR3 is CASTTGGNWEKLFF. The CDR3 DNA sequence: TGTGCCAGCACCACAGGGGGAAATTGGGAAAAACTGTTTTTT. This sequence joins TRBV28 and TRBJ1-4, with 8 nucleotides matching TRBD1. V dropped 7 bases and J dropped 8; count of bases not matched to a gene: 9. Germline CDR1 is MDHEN and CDR2 is SYDVKM. The CDR3 runs 14 residues.